The 8 T cell receptor beta chains below come from one sample, sequenced in a study of T-cell memory formation after mild COVID-19. TCRdb passed the 5' RACE reads through MiXCR, listing each CDR3 protein once. Of some 200,000 distinct CDR3 sequences listed, 9.5% to 10% are singletons. The sample consisted of PBMCs or a T cell subset sorted from them (not recorded which). These receptors were obtained from a man aged 18 to 30 who had mild COVID-19 (a few samples of this study predate the infection). Cell type and time point are not known.

This clonotype has more than one count but fewer than ten. The chain carries TRBV5-4 and TRBJ2-2, with TRBD1 matching 7 bases. Trimming cost V 4 bases and J 2 bases; bases outside gene matches: 5. Germline assignment: CDR1 SGHNT and CDR2 YYREEE (reference sequence). The CDR3 has 15 residues. The CDR3 bases are TGTGCCAGCAGCCCCGGGACAGAAAACACCGGGGAGCTGTTTTTT. Residues: CASSPGTENTGELFF.

This chain links TRBV2 with TRBJ1-1, with no clear D. CDR1 is SNHLY and CDR2 is FYNNEI in the germline V gene. CDR3 length: 15 residues. The V end lost 11 bases, the J end lost 0 bases, and 19 bases lay between the germline ends. The CDR3 DNA follows: TGTGCCGGATCCTCAAGCCCAGAGATGAACACTGAAGCTTTCTTT. Its protein is CAGSSSPEMNTEAFF.

This clonotype was counted only a few times. The chain is built from TRBV28 and TRBJ1-2; D gene ambiguous. The germline V gene encodes CDR1 MDHEN and CDR2 SYDVKM. V was cut by 5 bases and J by 0 bases, with 13 bases left in between. The CDR3 is made up of 15 amino acids. CDR3 sequence reads: CASSPPERSNYGYTF. The CDR3, as DNA: TGTGCCAGCAGTCCCCCGGAGAGGTCTAACTATGGCTACACCTTC.

This clonotype has more than one count but fewer than ten. The CDR3 here is CASSFKAPNSPLHF. The CDR3 coding sequence is TGCGCCAGCAGCTTTAAGGCTCCTAATTCACCCCTCCACTTT. V and J are TRBV5-1 and TRBJ1-6; D gene uncertain. The CDR3 runs to 14 residues. V lost 2 bases and J 6 bases, leaving 9 bases between the germline ends. The V gene's germline CDR1 is SGHRS and CDR2 YFSETQ.

This clonotype has just a few counts. V is TRBV7-2 and J is TRBJ1-1, with 7 bases matching TRBD1. The V gene's germline CDR1 is SGHTA and CDR2 FQGNSA. This CDR3 is 17 amino acids long. Trimming cost V 4 bases and J 1 base; bases outside gene matches: 12. DNA for the CDR3: TGTGCCAGCAGCTCCCCACAGGGGCGACCGGCGAACACTGAAGCTTTCTTT. Translation: CASSSPQGRPANTEAFF.

V usage is TRBV14 and J usage is TRBJ2-5, with 7 bases aligning to TRBD1. Trimming cost V 1 base and J 2 bases; bases outside gene matches: 1. This CDR3 contains 14 residues. CDR1 is SGHDN, CDR2 FVKESK, per germline. The CDR3 protein is CASSQGGQQETQYF. For the CDR3, the DNA is TGTGCCAGCAGCCAAGGGGGACAGCAAGAGACCCAGTACTTC. The full variable domain, its missing parts supplied by reference TRBV14 and TRBJ2-5, is EAGVTQFPSHSVIEKGQTVTLRCDPISGHDNLYWYRRVMGKEIKFLLHFVKESKQDESGMPNNRFLAERTGGTYSTLKVQPAELEDSGVYFCASSQGGQQETQYFGPGTRLLVL.

This chain uses TRBV5-4 with TRBJ1-2; D is undetermined. The length of the CDR3 is 17 residues. The germline CDR1 and CDR2 sequences are SGHNT and YYREEE (reference sequence). V was cut by 0 bases and J by 2 bases, with 17 bases left in between. The CDR3 nucleotides are TGTGCCAGCAGCTTGGTGGAGTCGCGAACACTAAACTATGGCTACACCTTC. Translation: CASSLVESRTLNYGYTF.

The V gene is TRBV5-1, the J gene TRBJ1-4; 8 bases match TRBD1. J lost 4 bases, V lost 4 bases, and 6 bases had no gene match. CDR3 length equals 15 residues. The germline gives CDR1 SGHRS, CDR2 YFSETQ. Here the CDR3 reads CASSPSGQGNEKLFF. The CDR3, as DNA: TGCGCCAGCAGCCCGAGCGGACAGGGTAATGAAAAACTGTTTTTT.